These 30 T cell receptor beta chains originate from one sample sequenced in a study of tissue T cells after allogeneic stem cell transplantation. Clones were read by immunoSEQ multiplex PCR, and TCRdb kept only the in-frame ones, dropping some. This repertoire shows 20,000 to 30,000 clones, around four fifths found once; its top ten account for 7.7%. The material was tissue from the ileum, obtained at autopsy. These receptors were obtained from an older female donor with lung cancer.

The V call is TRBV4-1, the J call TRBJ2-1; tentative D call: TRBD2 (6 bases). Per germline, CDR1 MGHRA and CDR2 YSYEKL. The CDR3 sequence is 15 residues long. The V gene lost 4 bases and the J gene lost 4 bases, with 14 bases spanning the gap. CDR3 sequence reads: CASSPTSGPYNEQFF. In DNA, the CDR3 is TGCGCCAGCAGCCCCACGAGCGGGCCTTACAATGAGCAGTTCTTC.

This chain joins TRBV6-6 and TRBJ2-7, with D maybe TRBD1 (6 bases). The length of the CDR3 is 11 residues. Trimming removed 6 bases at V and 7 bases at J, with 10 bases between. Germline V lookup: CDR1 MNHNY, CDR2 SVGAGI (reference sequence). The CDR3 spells CASRIQGEQYF. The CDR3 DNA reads TGTGCCAGCAGAATACAGGGAGAGCAGTACTTC.

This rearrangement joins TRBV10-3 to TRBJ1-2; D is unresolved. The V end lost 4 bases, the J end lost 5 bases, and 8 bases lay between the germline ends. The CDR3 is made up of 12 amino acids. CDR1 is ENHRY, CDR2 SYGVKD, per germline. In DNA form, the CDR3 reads TGTGCCATCAGTGGGACGGTTTATGGCTACACCTTC. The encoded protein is CAISGTVYGYTF.

The CDR3 DNA reads TGTGCCAGCAGCGTCCTAGCGGGGGTGAGGAATGAGCAGTTCTTC. This translates into CASSVLAGVRNEQFF. The chain joins TRBV9 to TRBJ2-1; 10 bases map to TRBD2. The CDR3 runs 15 residues. V lost 2 bases, J lost 7 bases, and 6 bases stayed unmatched. Germline loops: CDR1 SGDLS, CDR2 YYNGEE.

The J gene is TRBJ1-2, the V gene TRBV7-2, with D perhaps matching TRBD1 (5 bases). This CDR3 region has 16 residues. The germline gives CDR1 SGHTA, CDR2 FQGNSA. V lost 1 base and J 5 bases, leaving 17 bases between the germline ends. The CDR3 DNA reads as TGTGCCAGCAGCTTAGTAGTCGTCAGGGTCGGGTATGGCTACACCTTC. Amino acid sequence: CASSLVVVRVGYGYTF.

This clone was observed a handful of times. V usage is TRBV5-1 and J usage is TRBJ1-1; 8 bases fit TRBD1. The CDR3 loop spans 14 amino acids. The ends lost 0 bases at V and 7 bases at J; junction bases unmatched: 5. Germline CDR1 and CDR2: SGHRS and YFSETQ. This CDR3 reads CASSLGDRQIEAFF. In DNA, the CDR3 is TGCGCCAGCAGCTTGGGGGACAGGCAGATTGAAGCTTTCTTT.

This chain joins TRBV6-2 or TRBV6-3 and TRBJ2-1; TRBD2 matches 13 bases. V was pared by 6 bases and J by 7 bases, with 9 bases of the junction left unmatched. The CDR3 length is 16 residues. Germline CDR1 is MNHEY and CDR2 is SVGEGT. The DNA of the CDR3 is TGTGCCAGCAGCGCCCGACTAGCGGGGGGTGGGAATGAGCAGTTCTTC. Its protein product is CASSARLAGGGNEQFF.

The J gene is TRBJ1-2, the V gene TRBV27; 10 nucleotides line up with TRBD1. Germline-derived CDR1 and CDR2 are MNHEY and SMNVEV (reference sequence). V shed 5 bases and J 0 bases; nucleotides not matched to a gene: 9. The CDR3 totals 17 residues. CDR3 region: CASSPRQGANPNYGYTF. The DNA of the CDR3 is TGTGCCAGCAGTCCCCGACAGGGGGCCAATCCTAACTATGGCTACACCTTC.

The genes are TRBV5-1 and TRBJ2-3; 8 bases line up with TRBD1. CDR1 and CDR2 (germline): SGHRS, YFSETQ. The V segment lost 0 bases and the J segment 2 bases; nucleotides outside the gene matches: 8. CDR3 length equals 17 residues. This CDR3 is CASSLGLRGHDTDTQYF. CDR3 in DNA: TGCGCCAGCAGCTTGGGGCTCAGGGGGCATGACACAGATACGCAGTATTTT.

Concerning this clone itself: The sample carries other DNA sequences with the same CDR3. CDR3 bases: TGTGCCAGCAGCGTCGACAGGTATAATTCACCCCTCCACTTT. Protein sequence: CASSVDRYNSPLHF. V is TRBV9 and J is TRBJ1-6, with D possibly being TRBD1 (6 bases). The germline CDR1 and CDR2 sequences are SGDLS and YYNGEE. The CDR3 is 14 amino acids. The V gene lost 2 bases and the J gene lost 4 bases, with 7 bases spanning the gap.

CDR3 loop: CASRRGANTEAFF. In DNA, the CDR3 is TGTGCCAGCAGGAGGGGAGCGAACACTGAAGCTTTCTTT. The gene calls are TRBV6-6 and TRBJ1-1; a weak D match, TRBD1 (5 bases). The CDR3 spans 13 residues. The V and J ends lost 6 bases and 1 base respectively, with 9 bases between them. Germline V gene lookup returns CDR1 MNHNY and CDR2 SVGAGI (reference sequence).

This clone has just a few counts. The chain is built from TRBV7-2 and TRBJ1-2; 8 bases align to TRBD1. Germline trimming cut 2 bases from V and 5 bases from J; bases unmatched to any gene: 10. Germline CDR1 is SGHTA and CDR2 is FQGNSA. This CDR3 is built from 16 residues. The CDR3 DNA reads TGTGCCAGCAGCTTACAGAGACAGGGGAGAAAGTATGGCTACACCTTC. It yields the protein CASSLQRQGRKYGYTF. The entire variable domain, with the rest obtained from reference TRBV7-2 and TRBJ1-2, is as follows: GAGVSQSPSNKVTEKGKDVELRCDPISGHTALYWYRQSLGQGLEFLIYFQGNSAPDKSGLPSDRFSAERTGGSVSTLTIQRTQQEDSAVYLCASSLQRQGRKYGYTFGSGTRLTVV.

Written as DNA, the CDR3 is TGTGCCAGCAGCCAGAGGGGAGTCAAAAACATTCAGTACTTC. Its translation is CASSQRGVKNIQYF. The genes are TRBV9 and TRBJ2-4; D is tentatively TRBD1 or TRBD2 (5 bases each). The CDR3 has 14 residues. V was trimmed by 4 bases and J by 3 bases, leaving 11 bases between them. Looked up from germline, CDR1 is SGDLS and CDR2 is YYNGEE.

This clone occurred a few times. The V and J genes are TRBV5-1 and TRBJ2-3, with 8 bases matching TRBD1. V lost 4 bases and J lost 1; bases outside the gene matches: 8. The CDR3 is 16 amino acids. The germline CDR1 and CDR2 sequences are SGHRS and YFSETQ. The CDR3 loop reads CASSPAPGQGTDTQYF. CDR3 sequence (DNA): TGCGCCAGCAGCCCCGCCCCGGGACAGGGCACAGATACGCAGTATTTT.

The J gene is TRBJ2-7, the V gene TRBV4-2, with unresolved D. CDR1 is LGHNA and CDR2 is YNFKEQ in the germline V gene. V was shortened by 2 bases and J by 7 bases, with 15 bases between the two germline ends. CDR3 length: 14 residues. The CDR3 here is CASSQSGEGGEQYF. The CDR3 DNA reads TGTGCCAGCAGCCAATCGGGCGAAGGCGGAGAGCAGTACTTC.

CDR3 in amino acids: CASKRDRGKTGELFF. CDR3 bases: TGTGCCAGTAAGCGGGACAGGGGGAAAACCGGGGAGCTGTTTTTT. This rearrangement joins TRBV19 to TRBJ2-2; 11 bases align to TRBD1. In germline, CDR1 is LNHDA, CDR2 SQIVND (reference sequence). The CDR3 loop spans 15 amino acids. V lost 7 bases to trimming and J lost 5 bases; unmatched junction nucleotides: 6.

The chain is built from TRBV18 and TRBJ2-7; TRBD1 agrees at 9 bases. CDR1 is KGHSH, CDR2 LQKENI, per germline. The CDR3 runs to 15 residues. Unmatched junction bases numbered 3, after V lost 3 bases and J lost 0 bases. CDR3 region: CASSPGQGSSYEQYF. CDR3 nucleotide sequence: TGTGCCAGCTCACCCGGACAGGGGAGCTCCTACGAGCAGTACTTC.

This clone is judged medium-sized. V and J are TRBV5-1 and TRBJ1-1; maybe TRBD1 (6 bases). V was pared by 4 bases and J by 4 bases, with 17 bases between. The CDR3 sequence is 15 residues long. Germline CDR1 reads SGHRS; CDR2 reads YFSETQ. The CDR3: CASSSISGASTEAFF. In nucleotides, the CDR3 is TGCGCCAGCAGCAGTATTTCAGGGGCGAGCACTGAAGCTTTCTTT. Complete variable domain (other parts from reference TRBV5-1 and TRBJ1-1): KAGVTQTPRYLIKTRGQQVTLSCSPISGHRSVSWYQQTPGQGLQFLFEYFSETQRNKGNFPGRFSGRQFSNSRSEMNVSTLELGDSALYLCASSSISGASTEAFFGQGTRLTVV.

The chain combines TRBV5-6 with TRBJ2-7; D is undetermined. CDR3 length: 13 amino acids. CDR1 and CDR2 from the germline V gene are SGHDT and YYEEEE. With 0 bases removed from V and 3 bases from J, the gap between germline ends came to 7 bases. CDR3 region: CASSLGLFYEQYF. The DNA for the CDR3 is TGTGCCAGCAGCTTGGGACTGTTCTACGAGCAGTACTTC.

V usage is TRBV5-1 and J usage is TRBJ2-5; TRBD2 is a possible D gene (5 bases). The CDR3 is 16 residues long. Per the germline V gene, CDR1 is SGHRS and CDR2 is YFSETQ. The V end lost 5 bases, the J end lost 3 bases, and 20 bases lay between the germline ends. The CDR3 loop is CASSGLGNGRKETQYF. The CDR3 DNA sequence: TGCGCCAGCAGTGGGTTGGGGAATGGGAGAAAAGAGACCCAGTACTTC.

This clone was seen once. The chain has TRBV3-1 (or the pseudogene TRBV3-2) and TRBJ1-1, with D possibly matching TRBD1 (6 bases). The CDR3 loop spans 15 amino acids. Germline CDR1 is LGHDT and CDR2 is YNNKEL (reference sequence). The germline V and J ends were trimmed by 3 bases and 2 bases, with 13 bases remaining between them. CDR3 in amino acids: CASSHHRTANTEAFF. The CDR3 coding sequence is TGTGCCAGCAGCCACCACCGGACAGCCAACACTGAAGCTTTCTTT.

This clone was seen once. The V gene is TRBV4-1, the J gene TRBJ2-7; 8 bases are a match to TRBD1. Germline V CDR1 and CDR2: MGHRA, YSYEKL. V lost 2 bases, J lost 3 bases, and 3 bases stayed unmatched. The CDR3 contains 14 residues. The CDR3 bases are TGCGCCAGCAGCCAATTTACAGGGGGCTACGAGCAGTACTTC. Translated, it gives CASSQFTGGYEQYF.

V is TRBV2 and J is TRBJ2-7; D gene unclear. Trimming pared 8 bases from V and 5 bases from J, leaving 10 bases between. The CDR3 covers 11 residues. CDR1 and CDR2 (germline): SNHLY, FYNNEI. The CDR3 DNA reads TGTGCCAGCGCCGCCCAACACGAGCAGTACTTC. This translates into CASAAQHEQYF.

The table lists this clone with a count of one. The CDR3 DNA is TGTGCCAGCAGCACCAGACCCGGGCGAATCGAGCAGTACTTC. As protein: CASSTRPGRIEQYF. The genes are TRBV7-2 and TRBJ2-7; D gene unclear. The CDR3 consists of 14 residues. V was pared by 5 bases and J by 6 bases, with 17 bases between. Germline CDR1 SGHTA, CDR2 FQGNSA.

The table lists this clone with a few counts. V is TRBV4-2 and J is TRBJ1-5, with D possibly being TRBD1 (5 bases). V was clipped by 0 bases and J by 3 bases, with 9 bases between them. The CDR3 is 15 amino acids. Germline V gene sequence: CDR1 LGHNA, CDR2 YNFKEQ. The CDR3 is CASSQDNRPNQPQHF. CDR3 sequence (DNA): TGTGCCAGCAGCCAAGATAACAGGCCCAATCAGCCCCAGCATTTT.

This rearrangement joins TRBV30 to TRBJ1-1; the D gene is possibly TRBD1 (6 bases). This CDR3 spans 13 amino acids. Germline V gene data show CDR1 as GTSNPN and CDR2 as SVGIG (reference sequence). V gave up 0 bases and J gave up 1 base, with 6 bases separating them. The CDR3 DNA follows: TGTGCCTGGAGTGTACAGGGGAACACTGAAGCTTTCTTT. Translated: CAWSVQGNTEAFF. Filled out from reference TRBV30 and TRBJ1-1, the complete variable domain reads SQTIHQWPATLVQPVGSPLSLECTVEGTSNPNLYWYRQAAGRGLQLLFYSVGIGQISSEVPQNLSASRPQDRQFILSSKKLLLSDSGFYLCAWSVQGNTEAFFGQGTRLTVV.

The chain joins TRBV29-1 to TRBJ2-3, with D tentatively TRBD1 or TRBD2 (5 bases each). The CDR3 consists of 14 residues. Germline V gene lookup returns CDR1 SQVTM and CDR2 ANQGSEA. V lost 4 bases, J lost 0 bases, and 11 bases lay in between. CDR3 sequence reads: CSVGGTVSTDTQYF. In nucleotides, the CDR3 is TGCAGCGTTGGGGGGACGGTTAGCACAGATACGCAGTATTTT.

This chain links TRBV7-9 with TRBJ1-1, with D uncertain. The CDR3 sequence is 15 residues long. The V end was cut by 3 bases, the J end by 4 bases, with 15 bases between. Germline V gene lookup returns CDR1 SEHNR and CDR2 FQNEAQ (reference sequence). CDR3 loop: CASSFYSGSGTEAFF. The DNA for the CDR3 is TGTGCCAGCAGCTTTTATTCCGGATCAGGCACTGAAGCTTTCTTT. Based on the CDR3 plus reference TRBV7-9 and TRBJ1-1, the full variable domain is DTGVSQNPRHKITKRGQNVTFRCDPISEHNRLYWYRQTLGQGPEFLTYFQNEAQLEKSRLLSDRFSAERPKGSFSTLEIQRTEQGDSAMYLCASSFYSGSGTEAFFGQGTRLTVV.

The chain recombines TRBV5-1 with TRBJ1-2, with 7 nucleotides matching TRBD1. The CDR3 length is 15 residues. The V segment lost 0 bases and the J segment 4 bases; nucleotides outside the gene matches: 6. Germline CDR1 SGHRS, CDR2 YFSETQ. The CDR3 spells CASSLEAGGIYGYTF. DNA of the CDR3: TGCGCCAGCAGCTTGGAGGCAGGGGGAATCTATGGCTACACCTTC.

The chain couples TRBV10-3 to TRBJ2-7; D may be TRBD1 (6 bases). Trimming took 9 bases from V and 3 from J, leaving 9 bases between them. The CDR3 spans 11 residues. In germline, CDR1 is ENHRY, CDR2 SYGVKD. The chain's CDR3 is CAIRDIYEQYF. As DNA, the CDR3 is TGTGCCATACGGGACATCTACGAGCAGTACTTC.